This TCR beta chain was found in a study of cytomegalovirus exposure and HLA in healthy donors. Per the germline V gene, CDR1 is SNHLY and CDR2 is FYNNEI. This CDR3 has 15 residues. The V gene lost 2 bases and the J gene lost 5 bases, with 13 bases spanning the gap. For this clone: Its antigen is still unknown.

Findings and caveats of the study: Highly shared variants forming one cluster were likely a sequencing artifact.

60 Vbeta and 13 Jbeta primers were used in PCR. The table came from immunoSEQ multiplex PCR; TCRdb's copy has only in-frame clones and leaves some out. The data show about 170,000 clones, roughly two thirds seen once. The sequence came from a woman aged 18-30 years in good health and CMV-seropositive. The V call is TRBV2, the J call TRBJ1-5, with D possibly matching TRBD1 (5 bases). The sample taken for sequencing was PBMCs. The chain's CDR3 is CASSELEQGHQPQHF. In DNA form, the CDR3 reads TGTGCCAGCAGTGAATTAGAGCAGGGCCATCAGCCCCAGCATTTT.